This TCR beta chain was recovered during a study of a mutant IDH1 vaccine in newly diagnosed glioma. Time point in this sample: week 5, during vaccination. Doses of 300 ug of mutant IDH1 20-mer peptide were given with topical imiquimod. About this clone: Its antigen is undetermined.

Only in-frame clones appear in the TCRdb table, and some are missing; sequencing was by immunoSEQ multiplex PCR. The repertoire holds under 70,000 clones, with around four fifths as singletons. Trimming shortened V by 4 bases and J by 2 bases, and 12 bases separated the two germline ends. The CDR3 totals 14 residues. Germline loops: CDR1 MNHEY, CDR2 SMNVEV (reference sequence). The chain carries TRBV27 and TRBJ2-7; the D gene is possibly TRBD2 (6 bases). Sequencing was performed on PBMCs, taken from a glioma patient whose treatment included an IDH1 peptide vaccine. This TCR derives from a woman aged 50 to 60 with glioma. CDR3 amino acids: CASSYWGRTYEQYF. The CDR3 DNA reads TGTGCCAGCAGTTATTGGGGGAGGACCTACGAGCAGTACTTC.